Shown below are 18 T cell receptor beta chains from a single sample sequenced in a study of blood T cell repertoires in COVID-19. The repertoire was sequenced with immunoSEQ multiplex PCR; TCRdb's copy has only in-frame clones and lacks some. The repertoire includes about 130,000 clones, approximately 80% of them detected once, and roughly 20% sits in the top ten. The sequenced sample was peripheral blood. The receptors were sampled from a man at least 80 years old with acute or convalescent COVID-19.

V usage is TRBV2 and J usage is TRBJ2-3, with D perhaps TRBD1 (5 bases). V shed 4 bases and J shed 5 bases, with 10 bases lying between them. The CDR3 contains 13 residues. Germline V gene data show CDR1 as SNHLY and CDR2 as FYNNEI. In DNA, the CDR3 is TGTGCCAGCAGTGGACGCCAGGGAGATACGCAGTATTTT. Translated: CASSGRQGDTQYF.

This chain joins TRBV6-2 or TRBV6-3 and TRBJ2-1, with D possibly being TRBD1 (5 bases). CDR3 length: 13 amino acids. Trimming took 6 bases from V and 2 from J, leaving 8 bases between them. The germline V gene has CDR1 MNHEY and CDR2 SVGEGT. In DNA form, the CDR3 reads TGTGCCAGCAGCCCGGACACCTACAATGAGCAGTTCTTC. Translating it yields CASSPDTYNEQFF.

The chain carries TRBV3-1 (or the pseudogene TRBV3-2) and TRBJ2-5, with 8 bases aligning to TRBD1. V lost 1 base to trimming and J lost 4 bases; unmatched junction nucleotides: 8. Germline-derived CDR1 and CDR2 are LGHDT and YNNKEL (reference sequence). The CDR3 spans 16 residues. Here the CDR3 reads CASSQVGPGGLETQYF. Here the CDR3 DNA reads TGTGCCAGCAGCCAAGTAGGACCAGGGGGCTTAGAGACCCAGTACTTC.

The chain has TRBV6-5 and TRBJ1-4; tentatively, D is TRBD1 (5 bases). The germline CDR1 and CDR2 sequences are MNHEY and SVGAGI. CDR3 length: 15 residues. V lost 7 bases to trimming and J lost 7 bases, with 19 bases between them. CDR3 region: CASNHPGGEGEKLFF. The CDR3 DNA sequence: TGTGCCAGCAACCACCCTGGGGGGGAGGGTGAAAAACTGTTTTTT.

J is TRBJ2-3 and V is TRBV6-2 or TRBV6-3; TRBD2 matches 9 bases. Looked up from germline, CDR1 is MNHEY and CDR2 is SVGEGT. V lost 5 bases to trimming and J lost 2 bases; unmatched junction nucleotides: 5. The CDR3 consists of 15 residues. CDR3 DNA sequence: TGTGCCAGCAGTCCAGGACTAGCGAACACAGATACGCAGTATTTT. This gives the protein CASSPGLANTDTQYF.

The V and J genes are TRBV4-1 and TRBJ1-2; D gene ambiguous. The germline V and J ends were trimmed by 1 base and 6 bases, with 15 bases remaining between them. This CDR3 has 15 amino acids. Germline V gene sequence: CDR1 MGHRA, CDR2 YSYEKL. Written as DNA, the CDR3 is TGCGCCAGCAGCCAAGTCGGTAGTAGAATGGATGGCTACACCTTC. Protein: CASSQVGSRMDGYTF.

This clone was picked up a small number of times. The V call is TRBV4-1, the J call TRBJ1-1; 8 bases agree with TRBD1. This CDR3 spans 18 amino acids. Germline CDR1 is MGHRA and CDR2 is YSYEKL. V dropped 0 bases and J dropped 0; count of bases not matched to a gene: 9. This chain's CDR3 is CASSQDGETGAMNTEAFF. The CDR3, as DNA: TGCGCCAGCAGCCAAGACGGGGAGACAGGGGCTATGAACACTGAAGCTTTCTTT.

The V call is TRBV18, the J call TRBJ2-5; unclear D gene. The CDR3 runs 14 residues. The germline V gene has CDR1 KGHSH and CDR2 LQKENI. Trimming cost V 3 bases and J 4 bases, with 12 bases left between them. The CDR3 DNA reads as TGTGCCAGCTCACCTCGCCTAGAAGGAGAGACCCAGTACTTC. Encoded protein: CASSPRLEGETQYF.

This clone was observed a few times. The chain has TRBV5-1 and TRBJ1-4, with 7 bases lining up with TRBD1. The CDR3 runs 14 residues. V lost 4 bases and J lost 5; bases outside the gene matches: 5. CDR1 is SGHRS, CDR2 YFSETQ, per germline. The CDR3 region has the DNA TGCGCCAGCAGCCCGGGACAGCCGAATGAAAAACTGTTTTTT. This sequence encodes CASSPGQPNEKLFF.

Notes on this clone: The same CDR3 arises from other DNA sequences in this sample as well. The J gene is TRBJ2-3, the V gene TRBV5-1; 12 positions agree with TRBD1. The CDR3 length is 14 residues. CDR1 is SGHRS and CDR2 is YFSETQ in the germline V gene. V dropped 6 bases and J dropped 4; count of bases not matched to a gene: 3. CDR3 residues: CASTGTGGSDTQYF. The CDR3 DNA sequence: TGCGCCAGCACCGGGACAGGGGGCTCAGATACGCAGTATTTT.

The chain joins TRBV3-1 (or the pseudogene TRBV3-2) to TRBJ2-7; 8 nucleotides agree with TRBD2. Germline V gene sequence: CDR1 LGHDT, CDR2 YNNKEL (reference sequence). This CDR3 is 19 amino acids long. The V and J ends lost 0 bases and 5 bases, in that order; junction bases with no gene match: 18. The CDR3 nucleotides read TGTGCCAGCAGCCAAGAGGGGTGGGCTAGCGGGCTGTTTCTAGACGAGCAGTACTTC. This gives the protein CASSQEGWASGLFLDEQYF.

V is TRBV18 and J is TRBJ2-7, with D possibly being TRBD1 (6 bases). The germline V gene has CDR1 KGHSH and CDR2 LQKENI. This CDR3 has 15 residues. V dropped 0 bases and J dropped 4 bases, with 13 bases sitting between them. The CDR3 sequence: CASSPPSRGGYEQYF. CDR3 bases: TGTGCCAGCTCACCACCGTCCAGGGGCGGGTACGAGCAGTACTTC.

J is TRBJ1-5 and V is TRBV28, with no clear D. Germline-derived CDR1 and CDR2 are MDHEN and SYDVKM. The CDR3 sequence is 15 residues long. Trimming shortened V by 3 bases and J by 1 base, and 10 bases separated the two germline ends. The CDR3 sequence is CASSLPVNSNQPQHF. DNA for the CDR3: TGTGCCAGCAGTTTGCCAGTCAACAGCAATCAGCCCCAGCATTTT.

This chain connects TRBV6-1 to TRBJ1-2; no clear D. The germline V gene has CDR1 MNHNS and CDR2 SASEGT. The ends were cut back, 1 base at V and 10 bases at J, with 10 bases in the middle. This CDR3 region has 12 residues. CDR3: CASSEGSFDYTF. CDR3 DNA sequence: TGTGCCAGCAGTGAAGGGAGTTTCGACTACACCTTC.

The chain joins TRBV21-1 to TRBJ1-2; no DNA check was done on the table's D call, TRBD1. TRBV21-1 is an annotated pseudogene. The CDR3 runs to 18 residues. DNA of the CDR3: TGTGCCAGCTACCCCAAACCCCAAGGTGGGACAGGGGGCTGTGGCTACACCTTC. Translated: CASYPKPQGGTGGCGYTF.

This chain joins TRBV18 and TRBJ2-7; 7 bases are shared with TRBD1. The CDR3 is made up of 16 amino acids. The junction had 9 bases not matched to a gene; V was cut back by 0 bases and J by 4 bases. Germline V CDR1 and CDR2: KGHSH, LQKENI. The CDR3 region is CASSPPFGTVGYEQYF. In nucleotides, the CDR3 is TGTGCCAGCTCACCACCCTTCGGGACAGTGGGTTACGAGCAGTACTTC. Full variable domain (outside the CDR3, taken from reference TRBV18 and TRBJ2-7): NAGVMQNPRHLVRRRGQEARLRCSPMKGHSHVYWYRQLPEEGLKFMVYLQKENIIDESGMPKERFSAEFPKEGPSILRIQQVVRGDSAAYFCASSPPFGTVGYEQYFGPGTRLTVT.

This clone was detected only a few times. At one boundary the junction diverges from the germline segment, which might be a read error. The chain carries TRBV3-1 (or the pseudogene TRBV3-2) and TRBJ2-2; D may be TRBD1 or TRBD2 (6 bases each). This CDR3 comprises 18 residues. Germline V gene lookup returns CDR1 LGHDT and CDR2 YNNKEL (reference sequence). CDR3 sequence reads: CASTQGGLVGGSTGELFF. CDR3 nucleotides: TGTGCCAGCACCCAAGGGGGACTGGTGGGGGGTTCGACCGGGGAGCTGTTTTTT.

In this sample, this clone turned up a few times. The chain is built from TRBV2 and TRBJ2-7; the match to TRBD1 covers 9 bases. Germline trimming cut 5 bases from V and 0 bases from J; bases unmatched to any gene: 2. CDR3 length: 14 amino acids. CDR1 is SNHLY and CDR2 is FYNNEI in the germline V gene. CDR3 sequence (DNA): TGTGCCAGCAGTACGGACAGGGGCTCCTACGAGCAGTACTTC. Protein sequence: CASSTDRGSYEQYF.